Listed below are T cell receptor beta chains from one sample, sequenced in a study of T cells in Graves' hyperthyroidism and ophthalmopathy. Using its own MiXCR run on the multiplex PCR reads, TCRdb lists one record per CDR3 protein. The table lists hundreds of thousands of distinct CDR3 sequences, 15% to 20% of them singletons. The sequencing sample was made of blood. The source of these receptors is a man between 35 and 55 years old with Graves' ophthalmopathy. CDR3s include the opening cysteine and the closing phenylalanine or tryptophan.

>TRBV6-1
CASSPRGTGIGYTF
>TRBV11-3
CNRGLNTGELFF
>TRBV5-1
CASSLVGTRVNTEAFF
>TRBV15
CATSRVGPQPQHF
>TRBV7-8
CASRGQGAGEQPQHF
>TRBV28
CASSYRLGQYF
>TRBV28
CASEGQTGGRNEQFF
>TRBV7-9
CASSRTVYEQYF
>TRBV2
CASSRRGYEQYF
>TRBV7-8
CASSMSLEETQYF
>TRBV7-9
CASSPALAFF
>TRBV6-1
CSSNQPGQGSTGYTF
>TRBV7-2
CASSFRDRTSEQYF
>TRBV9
CASSSRPDRETQYF
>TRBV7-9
CASSTNRDGGYEQYF
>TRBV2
CASSEAAGSKYEQYF
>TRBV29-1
CSVSGSGYEQYF
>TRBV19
CASSIPGWNTEAFF
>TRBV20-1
CSARTGANVLTF
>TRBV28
CASTPGSPGYGYTF
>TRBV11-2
CASSSRLSGSNRHHEQFF
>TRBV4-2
CASRGGGAFETQYF
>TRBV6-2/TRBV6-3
CATTPGLGYSYEQYF
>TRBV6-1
CASSELWGEANQPQHF